These 10 T cell receptor beta chains originate from one sample sequenced in a study of blood T cell repertoires in COVID-19. Using immunoSEQ multiplex PCR, the repertoire was profiled, and TCRdb retains in-frame clones only, with some absent. The sample yields around 230,000 clones, roughly 83% seen once. The source material was peripheral blood. The receptors originated from an elderly woman with acute or convalescent COVID-19.

This clone was seen once. This rearrangement joins TRBV2 to TRBJ1-5; 10 nucleotides line up with TRBD1. Germline V gene lookup returns CDR1 SNHLY and CDR2 FYNNEI. This CDR3 spans 14 amino acids. V was pared by 6 bases and J by 6 bases, with 5 bases of the junction left unmatched. CDR3 in amino acids: CASRIDRGRQPQHF. CDR3 nucleotide sequence: TGTGCCAGCAGGATAGACAGGGGGCGTCAGCCCCAGCATTTT.

The J gene is TRBJ2-2, the V gene TRBV4-2, with TRBD2 matching over 8 bases. Germline-derived CDR1 and CDR2 are LGHNA and YNFKEQ. The V segment lost 4 bases and the J segment 1 base; nucleotides outside the gene matches: 5. This CDR3 comprises 16 residues. CDR3 coding DNA: TGTGCCAGCAGCCCGTCGGCGGGGGGGAACACCGGGGAGCTGTTTTTT. It yields the protein CASSPSAGGNTGELFF.

The count of this clone is one. The genes are TRBV7-2 and TRBJ1-2, with 9 bases identical to TRBD1. Germline CDR1 SGHTA, CDR2 FQGNSA. V was pared by 4 bases and J by 2 bases, with 2 bases of the junction left unmatched. The length of the CDR3 is 14 residues. CDR3 sequence: CASSSDRGNYGYTF. The CDR3 nucleotides read TGTGCCAGCAGCTCCGACAGGGGGAACTATGGCTACACCTTC.

The chain uses TRBV5-1 and TRBJ2-5, with 9 bases identical to TRBD2. Germline CDR1 and CDR2: SGHRS and YFSETQ. The CDR3 runs to 15 residues. V trimming: 3 bases; J trimming: 1 base; junction bases outside the gene matches: 4. CDR3: CASSSSGGFQETQYF. CDR3 sequence (DNA): TGCGCCAGCAGCTCGAGCGGGGGGTTCCAAGAGACCCAGTACTTC.

This chain links TRBV28 with TRBJ2-1; D unclear. Germline CDR1 is MDHEN and CDR2 is SYDVKM. The V gene lost 11 bases and the J gene lost 1 base, with 12 bases spanning the gap. The CDR3 runs to 13 residues. CDR3 region: CAESRSSYNEQFF. In nucleotides, the CDR3 is TGTGCCGAATCGAGAAGTTCCTACAATGAGCAGTTCTTC.

This chain links TRBV27 with TRBJ2-1; TRBD2 is a possible D gene (5 bases). From germline, CDR1 is MNHEY and CDR2 SMNVEV (reference sequence). Trimming took off 5 bases at V and 5 bases at J, with 13 bases between the two ends. CDR3 length: 14 residues. The CDR3 nucleotides are TGTGCCAGCAGTAAACGGGGAAATCACAATGAGCAGTTCTTC. Residues: CASSKRGNHNEQFF.

The J gene is TRBJ2-7, the V gene TRBV2, with D possibly TRBD1 on 5 matching bases. This CDR3 region has 14 residues. Germline V lookup: CDR1 SNHLY, CDR2 FYNNEI. Trimming pared 7 bases from V and 1 base from J, leaving 14 bases between. The CDR3 region is CASNSQGTSYEQYF. The CDR3, as DNA: TGTGCCAGCAATAGCCAGGGAACTTCCTACGAGCAGTACTTC.

The chain employs TRBV19 and TRBJ2-3; 10 bases align to TRBD1. Germline values: CDR1 LNHDA, CDR2 SQIVND (reference sequence). The CDR3 runs 16 residues. V shed 5 bases, J shed 3 bases, and the junction held 8 bases outside the gene matches. The chain's CDR3 is CASSPTGTGVTDTQYF. As DNA, the CDR3 is TGTGCCAGTAGTCCTACCGGGACAGGGGTGACAGATACGCAGTATTTT.

The sample holds one count of this clone. This CDR3 is CASSETGSQPQHF. In DNA form, the CDR3 reads TGTGCCAGCAGTGAAACAGGGTCCCAGCCCCAGCATTTT. V usage is TRBV25-1 and J usage is TRBJ1-5, with a weak D call TRBD1 (6 bases). V was pared by 2 bases and J by 7 bases, with 9 bases between. This CDR3 is 13 amino acids long. Germline V gene sequence: CDR1 MGHDK, CDR2 SYGVNS.

The chain couples TRBV5-5 to TRBJ1-1; no reliable D call. Germline values: CDR1 SGHKS, CDR2 YYEKEE (reference sequence). The CDR3 has 15 residues. The germline V and J ends were trimmed by 4 bases and 0 bases, with 13 bases remaining between them. CDR3 residues: CASSRAGPMNTEAFF. CDR3 nucleotides: TGTGCCAGCAGCCGCGCGGGCCCTATGAACACTGAAGCTTTCTTT.